This T cell receptor beta chain came from a study of cytomegalovirus exposure and HLA in healthy donors. V gave up 3 bases and J gave up 4 bases, with 19 bases separating them. This CDR3 contains 16 residues. The germline CDR1 and CDR2 sequences are SGHTA and FQGNSA. A remark on this clone: As yet, its antigen is unknown.

Study outcomes and limitations: The investigators catalogued 150 to 200 TCR beta chains as cytomegalovirus-associated.

Separation from the roughly 700-subject first cohort characterized the roughly 110-subject validation cohort, to which the donors belonged. Profiled with immunoSEQ multiplex PCR; TCRdb holds only in-frame clones, not every one. The data hold about 220,000 clones, with approximately 90% observed a single time. This receptor was identified in a man aged 18 to 30 in good health and CMV-seronegative. The sequenced sample consisted of PBMCs. The chain links TRBV7-2 to TRBJ2-7; tentatively, D is TRBD1 (6 bases). CDR3 loop: CASSFPNSRQAYEQYF. In DNA form, the CDR3 reads TGTGCCAGCAGCTTCCCCAACAGTCGACAGGCTTACGAGCAGTACTTC.